There are a few counts of the clone carrying this TCR beta chain. Its antigen is as yet unknown. Per the germline V gene, CDR1 is MNHEY and CDR2 is SMNVEV (reference sequence). The CDR3 runs to 16 residues. With 4 bases removed from V and 0 bases from J, the gap between germline ends came to 12 bases. The data were taken from a study of cytomegalovirus exposure and HLA in healthy donors. Vbeta (60) and Jbeta (13) primers were used in the PCR. TCRdb's copy holds only in-frame clones and misses some; the assay was immunoSEQ multiplex PCR. The sample consists of fewer than 110,000 clones, 75% of them appearing once. While unrecorded immune exposures were likely, the donors were nominally healthy when sampled. Findings and caveats of the study: In a later analysis, at a false discovery rate of 0.05, 16,951 TCR beta sequences matched HLA alleles. In a later analysis, a missense DCLRE1C variant was linked to TCR beta V- and J-gene trimming.

Sequenced: PBMCs. This clonotype originated in a man aged 50-59 years in good health and CMV-seronegative. This sequence joins TRBV27 and TRBJ2-2; the D gene is possibly TRBD1 (6 bases). CDR3 bases: TGTGCCAGCAGTTCCCAAACAGGGCCGAACACCGGGGAGCTGTTTTTT. This encodes CASSSQTGPNTGELFF.